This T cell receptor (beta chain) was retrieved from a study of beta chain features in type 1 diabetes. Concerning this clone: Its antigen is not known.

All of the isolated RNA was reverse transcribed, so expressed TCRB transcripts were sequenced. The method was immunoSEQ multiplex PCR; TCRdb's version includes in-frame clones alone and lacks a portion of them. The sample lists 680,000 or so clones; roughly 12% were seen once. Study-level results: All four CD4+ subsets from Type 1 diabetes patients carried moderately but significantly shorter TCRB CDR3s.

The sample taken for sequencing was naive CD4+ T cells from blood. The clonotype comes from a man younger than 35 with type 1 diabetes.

The CDR3: CASILGGDPNYEQYF. In DNA, the CDR3 is TGTGCCAGCATCCTGGGAGGGGATCCTAACTACGAGCAGTACTTC. The chain employs TRBV25-1 and TRBJ2-7; 7 nucleotides match TRBD2. The CDR3 is 15 amino acids. CDR1 is MGHDK, CDR2 SYGVNS, per germline. Trimming took 7 bases from V and 3 from J; bases not matched to a gene: 12.